This T cell receptor beta chain was sequenced in a study of T cell responses to AZD1222 COVID-19 vaccine. The study's findings and limits: Researchers report vaccine-associated CD4 TCRs spanning spike, with dominance at 160-218 and 743-854.

Per germline, CDR1 SGHAT and CDR2 FQNNGV. This CDR3 region has 18 residues. Germline trimming cut 6 bases from V and 2 bases from J; bases unmatched to any gene: 16. Turning to this clone: Its antigen is unidentified.

Some clones are missing from TCRdb's copy, which holds only in-frame ones; the method was immunoSEQ multiplex PCR. The sample has under 200,000 clones, roughly 92% seen once. This material consisted of peripheral blood, taken 28 days after the second dose of the MenACWY control vaccine. This clonotype was obtained from an adult who received the MenACWY meningococcal vaccine as a control. The V gene is TRBV11-2, the J gene TRBJ2-3, with 8 bases matching TRBD2. The CDR3 loop reads CASSQWGERTSPTDTQYF. The CDR3 region has the DNA TGTGCCAGCAGTCAATGGGGGGAAAGGACTAGCCCCACAGATACGCAGTATTTT. The full variable domain, its missing parts supplied by reference TRBV11-2 and TRBJ2-3, is EAGVAQSPRYKIIEKRQSVAFWCNPISGHATLYWYQQILGQGPKLLIQFQNNGVVDDSQLPKDRFSAERLKGVDSTLKIQPAKLEDSAVYLCASSQWGERTSPTDTQYFGPGTRLTVL.